Listed below are T cell receptor beta chains from one sample, sequenced in a study of T cell repertoires in cytomegalovirus infection. TCRdb independently ran MiXCR on the reads; one entry per CDR3 protein. The sample lists roughly 200,000 distinct CDR3 sequences, roughly two fifths occurring once. No antigen is known for these receptors. The material was CD8+ T cells from cultured PBMCs, obtained from culture after CMV antigen stimulation. Source of these receptors: a human donor in good health (CMV status not recorded). Some clones in this sample may be carry-over from other donors' samples. Both conserved end residues are part of each CDR3. The D gene is left open where the match is weak. Clone sizes are given selectively: once, few, many, or a class where the clone is expanded.

>NA|NA|TRBJ2-3|TRBV7-9
CASSADPTDTQYF
TGTGCCAGCAGCGCGGACCCGACAGATACGCAGTATTTT
>TRBD1|many|TRBJ2-3|TRBV7-2
CASRQGQATDTQYF
TGTGCCAGCCGACAGGGACAGGCGACAGATACGCAGTATTTT
>NA|few|TRBJ2-7|TRBV6-1
CASSVPNVGEGYF
TGTGCCAGCAGTGTCCCTAACGTAGGAGAGGGGTACTTC
>NA|NA|TRBJ1-1|TRBV27
CASRIQQNTEAFF
TGTGCCAGCAGGATACAGCAGAACACTGAAGCTTTCTTT
>TRBD1|few|TRBJ2-7|TRBV10-2
CASSEIGTGPSYEQYF
TGCGCCAGCAGTGAGATCGGGACAGGGCCTTCCTACGAGCAGTACTTC
>NA|few|TRBJ1-1|TRBV2
CASREYIEAFF
TGTGCCAGCAGAGAATACATTGAAGCTTTCTTT
>NA|few|TRBJ2-1|TRBV19
CASQGSSYNEQFF
TGTGCCAGTCAGGGGAGCTCCTACAATGAGCAGTTCTTC
>NA|NA|TRBJ1-2|TRBV7-8
CASGQFNYGYTF
TGTGCCAGCGGCCAATTTAACTATGGCTACACCTTC
>TRBD2|NA|TRBJ2-2|TRBV10-3
CAIRSGLAGANTGELFF
TGTGCCATCAGATCAGGACTAGCGGGGGCGAACACCGGGGAGCTGTTTTTT
>NA|few|TRBJ1-1|TRBV10-3
CAIRNQGFVDTEAFF
TGTGCCATCAGGAATCAGGGGTTTGTGGACACTGAAGCTTTCTTT
>NA|NA|TRBJ1-5|TRBV19
CASSLGVYSNQPQHF
TGTGCCAGTAGCTTAGGGGTATATAGCAATCAGCCCCAGCATTTT
>NA|many|TRBJ2-1|TRBV28
CASSFGASSYNEQFF
TGTGCCAGCAGTTTTGGCGCGAGCTCCTACAATGAGCAGTTCTTC
>TRBD1|NA|TRBJ2-5|TRBV7-3
CASSVTGGSQETQYF
TGTGCCAGCAGCGTCACAGGGGGATCCCAAGAGACCCAGTACTTC
>NA|NA|TRBJ2-1|TRBV11-2
CASSLDRPSSYNEQFF
TGTGCCAGCAGCTTAGATAGGCCTAGCTCCTACAATGAGCAGTTCTTC
>NA|NA|TRBJ2-1|TRBV2
CASIPGGSAMHEQFF
TGTGCCAGCATCCCCGGGGGTAGCGCGATGCATGAGCAGTTCTTC
>NA|NA|TRBJ1-6|TRBV7-3
CASSLISSPLHF
TGTGCCAGCAGCTTAATTTCTTCACCCCTCCACTTT
>NA|few|TRBJ1-3|TRBV5-6
CASRLQLSEGTGNTIYF
TGTGCCAGCAGGCTACAGTTGTCTGAGGGGACTGGAAACACCATATATTTT
>TRBD1|NA|TRBJ1-6|TRBV6-6
CASSYGTGANSPLHF
TGTGCCAGCAGTTACGGAACAGGGGCGAATTCACCCCTCCACTTT
>NA|NA|TRBJ2-5|TRBV24-1
CATSDLEETQYF
TGTGCCACCAGTGATTTGGAAGAGACCCAGTACTTC
>NA|NA|TRBJ2-3|TRBV4-1
CASSQDPPGVPATQYF
TGCGCCAGCAGCCAAGATCCCCCAGGGGTCCCAGCTACGCAGTATTTT
>TRBD1|NA|TRBJ1-2|TRBV12-3/TRBV12-4
CASTLNGQVNYGYTF
TGTGCCAGCACTCTCAACGGACAGGTCAACTATGGCTACACCTTC
>NA|NA|TRBJ2-5|TRBV20-1
CSASPPQTLQETQYF
TGCAGTGCTTCACCCCCTCAAACTCTGCAAGAGACCCAGTACTTC
>TRBD1|few|TRBJ2-2|TRBV10-2
CASEDRETNTGELFF
TGCGCCAGTGAGGACAGGGAGACGAACACCGGGGAGCTGTTTTTT
>NA|NA|TRBJ1-2|TRBV7-9
CASSLGTPVYGYTF
TGTGCCAGCAGCTTAGGTACACCAGTCTATGGCTACACCTTC
>TRBD1|few|TRBJ1-2|TRBV12-3/TRBV12-4
CASSSMTGGYGYTF
TGTGCCAGCAGTTCAATGACAGGGGGATATGGCTACACCTTC
>NA|NA|TRBJ2-7|TRBV7-3
CASSLSQGGEQYF
TGTGCCAGCAGCTTAAGCCAGGGAGGCGAGCAGTACTTC
>NA|NA|TRBJ1-2|TRBV11-2
CASHQGSNYGYTF
TGTGCCAGCCACCAGGGATCGAACTATGGCTACACCTTC
>NA|NA|TRBJ2-7|TRBV6-8
CASREQGSYEQYF
TGTGCCAGCAGAGAGCAGGGATCCTACGAGCAGTACTTC
>NA|many|TRBJ2-1|TRBV7-8
CASSPSTEQFF
TGTGCCAGCAGCCCCAGCACTGAGCAGTTCTTC
>NA|few|TRBJ2-7|TRBV7-3
CASSLTPGNAYEQYF
TGTGCCAGCAGCTTAACGCCAGGGAATGCCTACGAGCAGTACTTC
>NA|NA|TRBJ1-3|TRBV11-1
CATENTIYF
TGTGCCACAGAAAACACCATATATTTT
>NA|few|TRBJ2-7|TRBV27
CASSLTGETYHEQYF
TGTGCCAGCAGCCTAACCGGGGAGACCTACCACGAGCAGTACTTC
>NA|NA|TRBJ2-1|TRBV11-2
CASSLVSRDNEQFF
TGTGCAAGCAGCTTAGTGTCCAGGGACAATGAGCAGTTCTTC
>NA|NA|TRBJ1-4|TRBV12-3/TRBV12-4
CASSPGAGTEKLFF
TGTGCCAGCAGTCCAGGGGCAGGGACTGAAAAACTGTTTTTT
>TRBD1|NA|TRBJ1-2|TRBV7-2
CASSLASTGGVYGYTF
TGTGCCAGCAGCTTAGCGTCGACAGGGGGAGTCTATGGCTACACCTTC
>TRBD1|few|TRBJ2-6|TRBV4-1
CASSQDSRGQEISGANVLTF
TGCGCCAGCAGCCAAGATTCAAGGGGACAGGAAATCTCTGGGGCCAACGTCCTGACTTTC
>NA|NA|TRBJ2-2|TRBV11-2
CASSIVTNGELFF
TGTGCCAGCAGCATCGTGACGAACGGGGAGCTGTTTTTT
>TRBD1|few|TRBJ1-1|TRBV6-5
CASSSTGARDTEAFF
TGTGCCAGCAGTTCGACAGGGGCAAGAGACACTGAAGCTTTCTTT
>TRBD2|NA|TRBJ2-1|TRBV4-2
CASSQVGAGEGEQFF
TGTGCCAGCAGCCAAGTAGGGGCGGGAGAGGGTGAGCAGTTCTTC
>TRBD1|NA|TRBJ2-2|TRBV20-1
CSAERPGQGYTGELFF
TGCAGTGCCGAACGACCGGGACAGGGCTACACCGGGGAGCTGTTTTTT
>TRBD2|few|TRBJ2-3|TRBV27
CASTRLADSTDTQYF
TGTGCCAGCACAAGACTAGCGGATAGCACAGATACGCAGTATTTT
>NA|NA|TRBJ1-4|TRBV2
CASTEQGRINEKLFF
TGTGCCAGCACCGAGCAGGGGCGTATTAATGAAAAACTGTTTTTT
>TRBD1|few|TRBJ1-2|TRBV6-2/TRBV6-3
CASSAPERTGLWSYTF
TGTGCCAGCAGTGCCCCAGAGAGGACAGGCCTATGGAGCTACACCTTC
>NA|NA|TRBJ2-3|TRBV7-9
CASSLGPRLEDTQYF
TGTGCCAGCAGCTTAGGGCCCAGGCTTGAGGATACGCAGTATTTT
>TRBD2|NA|TRBJ2-7|TRBV10-3
CAISSGLAGSEQYF
TGTGCCATCAGTTCCGGACTAGCGGGGTCCGAGCAGTACTTC
>NA|NA|TRBJ1-3|TRBV12-3/TRBV12-4
CASSPAYSLSSGNTIYF
TGTGCCAGCAGTCCCGCGTACAGCCTGAGCTCTGGAAACACCATATATTTT
>NA|few|TRBJ1-1|TRBV6-6
CASILQANTEAFF
TGTGCCAGCATCCTACAGGCGAACACTGAAGCTTTCTTT
>NA|NA|TRBJ2-7|TRBV10-3
CAISELEGGYEQYF
TGTGCCATCAGTGAGCTCGAGGGGGGCTACGAGCAGTACTTC
>TRBD2|NA|TRBJ2-3|TRBV9
CASSVDREGAGLGTDTQYF
TGTGCCAGCAGCGTAGATAGGGAGGGAGCGGGCCTAGGGACAGATACGCAGTATTTT
>NA|NA|TRBJ1-1|TRBV7-8
CASSPLEGTEAFF
TGTGCCAGCAGCCCCTTAGAGGGCACTGAAGCTTTCTTT
>NA|NA|TRBJ2-1|TRBV15
CATSSGWSQMAGQFF
TGTGCCACCAGCTCCGGGTGGAGTCAAATGGCAGGGCAGTTCTTC
>NA|few|TRBJ2-1|TRBV27
CASSTDSYNEQFF
TGTGCCAGCAGTACCGACAGCTACAATGAGCAGTTCTTC
>NA|NA|TRBJ2-5|TRBV7-6
CASSGPWLPQETQYF
TGTGCCAGCAGCGGCCCATGGCTACCTCAAGAGACCCAGTACTTC
>TRBD1|few|TRBJ2-3|TRBV28
CASSASRGSPYTQYF
TGTGCCAGCAGCGCCAGCAGGGGGTCTCCGTATACGCAGTATTTT
>NA|few|TRBJ2-1|TRBV27
CASSLSARSIEQFF
TGTGCCAGCAGTTTGTCAGCTAGATCGATTGAGCAGTTCTTC